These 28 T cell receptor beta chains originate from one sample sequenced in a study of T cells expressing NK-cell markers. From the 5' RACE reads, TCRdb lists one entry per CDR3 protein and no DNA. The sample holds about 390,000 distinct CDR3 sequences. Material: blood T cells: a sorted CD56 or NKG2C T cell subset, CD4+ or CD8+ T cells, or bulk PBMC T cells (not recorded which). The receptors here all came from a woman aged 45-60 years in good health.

CDR3 sequence reads: CASSQRTSGSPEQFF. This sequence joins TRBV4-1 and TRBJ2-1; the D call of TRBD2 rests on TCRdb alone, since no DNA is present to check it. CDR1 and CDR2 (germline): MGHRA, YSYEKL. CDR3 length: 15 amino acids.

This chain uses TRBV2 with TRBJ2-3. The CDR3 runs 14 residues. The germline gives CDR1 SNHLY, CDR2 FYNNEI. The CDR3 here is CASRGSQDPDTQYF. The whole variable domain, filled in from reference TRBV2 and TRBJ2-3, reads EPEVTQTPSHQVTQMGQEVILRCVPISNHLYFYWYRQILGQKVEFLVSFYNNEISEKSEIFDDQFSVERPDGSNFTLKIRSTKLEDSAMYFCASRGSQDPDTQYFGPGTRLTVL.

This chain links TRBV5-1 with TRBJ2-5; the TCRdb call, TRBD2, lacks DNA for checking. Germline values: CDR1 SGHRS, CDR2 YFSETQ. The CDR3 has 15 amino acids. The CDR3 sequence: CASSLEGGPKETQYF. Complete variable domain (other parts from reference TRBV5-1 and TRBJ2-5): KAGVTQTPRYLIKTRGQQVTLSCSPISGHRSVSWYQQTPGQGLQFLFEYFSETQRNKGNFPGRFSGRQFSNSRSEMNVSTLELGDSALYLCASSLEGGPKETQYFGPGTRLLVL.

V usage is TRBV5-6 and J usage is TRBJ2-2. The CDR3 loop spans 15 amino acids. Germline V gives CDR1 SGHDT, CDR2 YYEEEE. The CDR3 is CASSLVQSNTGELFF.

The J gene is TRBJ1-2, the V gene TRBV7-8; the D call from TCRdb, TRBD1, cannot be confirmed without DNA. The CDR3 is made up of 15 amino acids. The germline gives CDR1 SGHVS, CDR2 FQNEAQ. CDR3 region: CASSYDRGSSYGYTF.

The CDR3 reads CASSLTSPYEQYF. V is TRBV5-1 and J is TRBJ2-7. Per the germline V gene, CDR1 is SGHRS and CDR2 is YFSETQ. The length of the CDR3 is 13 residues.

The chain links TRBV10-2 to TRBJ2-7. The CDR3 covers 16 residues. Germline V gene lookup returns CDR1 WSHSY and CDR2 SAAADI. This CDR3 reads CASSESFGLISYEQYF.

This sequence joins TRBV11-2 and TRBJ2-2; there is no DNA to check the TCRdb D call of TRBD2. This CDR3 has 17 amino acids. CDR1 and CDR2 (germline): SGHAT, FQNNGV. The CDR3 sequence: CASSFQGLQKYTGELFF.

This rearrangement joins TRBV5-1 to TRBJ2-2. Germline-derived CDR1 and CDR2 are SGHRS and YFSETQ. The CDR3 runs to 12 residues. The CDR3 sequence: CASSLPHLELFF. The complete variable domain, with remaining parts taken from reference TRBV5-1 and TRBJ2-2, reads KAGVTQTPRYLIKTRGQQVTLSCSPISGHRSVSWYQQTPGQGLQFLFEYFSETQRNKGNFPGRFSGRQFSNSRSEMNVSTLELGDSALYLCASSLPHLELFFGEGSRLTVL.

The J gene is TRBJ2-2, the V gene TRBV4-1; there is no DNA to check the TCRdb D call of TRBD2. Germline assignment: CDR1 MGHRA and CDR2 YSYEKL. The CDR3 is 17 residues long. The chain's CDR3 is CASSKLGLREFTGELFF.

The chain's CDR3 is CASNRYNNEQFF. The V call is TRBV7-9, the J call TRBJ2-1; TCRdb picks TRBD1, but there is no DNA to check that call. CDR3 length: 12 amino acids. Germline CDR1 reads SEHNR; CDR2 reads FQNEAQ (reference sequence).

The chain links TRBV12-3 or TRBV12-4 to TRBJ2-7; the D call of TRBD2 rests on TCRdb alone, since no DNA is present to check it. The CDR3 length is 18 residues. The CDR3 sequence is CASNRGGLAGGPLDEQYF.

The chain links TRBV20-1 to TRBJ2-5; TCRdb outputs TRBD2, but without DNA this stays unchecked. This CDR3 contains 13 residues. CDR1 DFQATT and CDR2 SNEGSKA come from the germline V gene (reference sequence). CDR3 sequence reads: CSAPSLTDETQYF.

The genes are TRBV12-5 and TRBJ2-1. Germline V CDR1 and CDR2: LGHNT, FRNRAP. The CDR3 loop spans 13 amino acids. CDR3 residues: CASGLEGRGEQFF.

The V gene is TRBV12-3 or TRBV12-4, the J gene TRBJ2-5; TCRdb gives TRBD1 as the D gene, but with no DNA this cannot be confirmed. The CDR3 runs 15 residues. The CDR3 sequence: CASSGGQGAEETQYF.

This CDR3 is CATSDFEGRETQYF. The chain carries TRBV24-1 and TRBJ2-5; absent DNA, TCRdb's TRBD2 call cannot be checked. Germline assignment: CDR1 KGHDR and CDR2 SFDVKD. The CDR3 covers 14 residues.

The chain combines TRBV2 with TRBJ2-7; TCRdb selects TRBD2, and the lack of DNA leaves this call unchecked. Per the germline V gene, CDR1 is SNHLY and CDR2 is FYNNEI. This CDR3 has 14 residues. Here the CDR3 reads CASSEEGLPIEQYF.

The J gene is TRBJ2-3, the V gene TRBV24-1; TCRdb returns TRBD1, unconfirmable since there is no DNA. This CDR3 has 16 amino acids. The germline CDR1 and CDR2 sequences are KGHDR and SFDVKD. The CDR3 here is CATSDIRAWTTDTQYF.

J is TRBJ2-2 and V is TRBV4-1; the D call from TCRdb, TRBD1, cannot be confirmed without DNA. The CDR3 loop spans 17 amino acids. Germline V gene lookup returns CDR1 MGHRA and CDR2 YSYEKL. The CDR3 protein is CASSPRGGQAGTGELFF.

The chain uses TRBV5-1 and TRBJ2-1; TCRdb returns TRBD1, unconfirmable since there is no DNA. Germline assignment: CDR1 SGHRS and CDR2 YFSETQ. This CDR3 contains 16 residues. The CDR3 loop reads CASSFTPRVEENEQFF. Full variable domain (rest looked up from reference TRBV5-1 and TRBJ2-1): KAGVTQTPRYLIKTRGQQVTLSCSPISGHRSVSWYQQTPGQGLQFLFEYFSETQRNKGNFPGRFSGRQFSNSRSEMNVSTLELGDSALYLCASSFTPRVEENEQFFGPGTRLTVL.

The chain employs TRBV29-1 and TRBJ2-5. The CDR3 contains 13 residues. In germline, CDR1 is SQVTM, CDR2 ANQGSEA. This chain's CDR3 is CSVEGWMEETQYF.

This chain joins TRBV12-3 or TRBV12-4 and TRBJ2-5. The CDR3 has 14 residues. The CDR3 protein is CASSLGGNQETQYF.

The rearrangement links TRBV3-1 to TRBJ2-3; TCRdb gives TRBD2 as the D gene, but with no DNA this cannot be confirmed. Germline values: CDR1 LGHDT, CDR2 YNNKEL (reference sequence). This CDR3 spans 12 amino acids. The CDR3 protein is CASSLSGRAQYF.

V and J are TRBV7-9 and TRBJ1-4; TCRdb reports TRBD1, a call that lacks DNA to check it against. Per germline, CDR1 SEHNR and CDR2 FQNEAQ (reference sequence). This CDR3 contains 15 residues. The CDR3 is CASSFSGTDHEKLFF.

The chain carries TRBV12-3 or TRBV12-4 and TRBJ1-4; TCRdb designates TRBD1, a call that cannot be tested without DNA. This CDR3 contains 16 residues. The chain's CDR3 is CASSRGDRGGSEKLFF.

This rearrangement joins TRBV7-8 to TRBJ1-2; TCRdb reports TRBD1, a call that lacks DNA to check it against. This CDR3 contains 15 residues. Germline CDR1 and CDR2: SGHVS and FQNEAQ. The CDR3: CASSTRTGGGHGYTF. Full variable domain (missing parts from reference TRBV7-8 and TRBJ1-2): GAGVSQSPRYKVAKRGQDVALRCDPISGHVSLFWYQQALGQGPEFLTYFQNEAQLDKSGLPSDRFFAERPEGSVSTLKIQRTQQEDSAVYLCASSTRTGGGHGYTFGSGTRLTVV.

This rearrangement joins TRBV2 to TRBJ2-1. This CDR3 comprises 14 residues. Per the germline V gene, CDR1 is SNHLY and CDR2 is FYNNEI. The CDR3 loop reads CASSGSPPNNEQFF. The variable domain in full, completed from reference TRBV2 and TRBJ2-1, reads EPEVTQTPSHQVTQMGQEVILRCVPISNHLYFYWYRQILGQKVEFLVSFYNNEISEKSEIFDDQFSVERPDGSNFTLKIRSTKLEDSAMYFCASSGSPPNNEQFFGPGTRLTVL.

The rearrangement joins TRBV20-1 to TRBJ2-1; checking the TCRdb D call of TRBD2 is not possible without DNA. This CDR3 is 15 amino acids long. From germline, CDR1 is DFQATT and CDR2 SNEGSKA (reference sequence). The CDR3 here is CSAPGASGYYNEQFF.